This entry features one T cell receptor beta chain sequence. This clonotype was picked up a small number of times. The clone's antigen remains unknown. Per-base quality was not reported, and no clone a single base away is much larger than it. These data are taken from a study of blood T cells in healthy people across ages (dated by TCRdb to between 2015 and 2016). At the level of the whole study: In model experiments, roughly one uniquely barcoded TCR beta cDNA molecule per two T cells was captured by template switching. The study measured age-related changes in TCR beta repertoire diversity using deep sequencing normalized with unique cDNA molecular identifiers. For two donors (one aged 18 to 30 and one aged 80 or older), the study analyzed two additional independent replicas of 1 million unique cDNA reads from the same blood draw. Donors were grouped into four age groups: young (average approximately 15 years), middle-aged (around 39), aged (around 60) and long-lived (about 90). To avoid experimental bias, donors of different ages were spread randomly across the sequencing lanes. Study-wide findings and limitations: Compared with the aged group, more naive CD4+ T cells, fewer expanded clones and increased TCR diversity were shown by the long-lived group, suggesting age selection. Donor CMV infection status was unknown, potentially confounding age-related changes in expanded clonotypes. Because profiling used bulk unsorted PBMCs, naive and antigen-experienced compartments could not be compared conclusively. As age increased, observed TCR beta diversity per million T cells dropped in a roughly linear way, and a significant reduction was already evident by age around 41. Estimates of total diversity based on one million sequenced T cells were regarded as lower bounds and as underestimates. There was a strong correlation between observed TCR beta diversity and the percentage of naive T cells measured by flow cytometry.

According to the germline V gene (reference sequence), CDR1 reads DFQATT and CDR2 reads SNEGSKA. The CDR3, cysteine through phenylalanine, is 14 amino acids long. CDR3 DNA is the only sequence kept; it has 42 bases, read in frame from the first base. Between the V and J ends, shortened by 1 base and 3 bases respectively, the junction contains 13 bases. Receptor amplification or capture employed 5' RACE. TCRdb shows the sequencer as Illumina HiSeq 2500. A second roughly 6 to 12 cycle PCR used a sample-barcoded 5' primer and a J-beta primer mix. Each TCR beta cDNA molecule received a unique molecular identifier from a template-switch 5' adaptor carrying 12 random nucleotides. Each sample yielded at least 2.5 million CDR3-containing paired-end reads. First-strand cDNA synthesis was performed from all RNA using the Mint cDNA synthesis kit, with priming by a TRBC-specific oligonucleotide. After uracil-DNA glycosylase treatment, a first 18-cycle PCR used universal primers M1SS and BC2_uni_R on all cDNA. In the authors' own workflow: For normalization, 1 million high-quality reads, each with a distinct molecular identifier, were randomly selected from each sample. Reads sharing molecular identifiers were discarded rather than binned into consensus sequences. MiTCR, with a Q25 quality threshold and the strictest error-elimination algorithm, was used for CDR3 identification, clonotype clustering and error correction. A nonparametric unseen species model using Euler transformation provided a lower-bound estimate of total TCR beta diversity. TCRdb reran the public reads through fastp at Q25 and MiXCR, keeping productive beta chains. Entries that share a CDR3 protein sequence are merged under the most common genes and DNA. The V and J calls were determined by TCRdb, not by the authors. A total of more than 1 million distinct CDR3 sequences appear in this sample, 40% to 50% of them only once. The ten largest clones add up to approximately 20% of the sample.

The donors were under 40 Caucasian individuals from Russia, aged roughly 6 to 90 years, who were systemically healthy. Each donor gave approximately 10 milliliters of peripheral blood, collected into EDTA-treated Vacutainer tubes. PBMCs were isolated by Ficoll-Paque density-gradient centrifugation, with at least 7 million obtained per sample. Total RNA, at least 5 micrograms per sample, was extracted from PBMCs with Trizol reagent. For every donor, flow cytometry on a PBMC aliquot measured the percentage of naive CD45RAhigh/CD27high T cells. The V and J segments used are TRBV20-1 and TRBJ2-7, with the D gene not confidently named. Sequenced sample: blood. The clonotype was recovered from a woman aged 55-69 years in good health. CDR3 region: CSARVDAASYEQYF. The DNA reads TGCAGTGCTAGAGTTGACGCCGCTAGCTACGAGCAGTACTTC.